Listed here are 19 T cell receptor beta chains from one sample, sequenced in a study of cytomegalovirus exposure and HLA in healthy donors. The PCR employed 60 Vbeta primers together with 13 Jbeta primers. TCRdb keeps only in-frame clones here, not all; method: immunoSEQ multiplex PCR. There are about 120,000 clones in the sample; roughly 70% occur only once, and approximately 3.5% lies in the top ten. The specimen sequenced was PBMCs. The receptors were gathered from a man aged 25 to 40 in good health and CMV-seronegative.

The rearrangement uses TRBV10-3 and TRBJ2-1, with TRBD1 identical over 8 bases. The length of the CDR3 is 15 residues. The J segment lost 6 bases and the V segment lost 6 bases, leaving 10 bases of the junction unmatched. From germline, CDR1 is ENHRY and CDR2 SYGVKD. The CDR3 protein is CAIRSKDRDRNEQFF. CDR3 coding DNA: TGTGCCATCAGGTCCAAGGACAGGGATCGCAATGAGCAGTTCTTC.

This chain joins TRBV7-8 and TRBJ2-5; 7 bases are shared with TRBD2. This CDR3 contains 15 residues. The V and J ends lost 5 bases and 5 bases, in that order; junction bases with no gene match: 11. Germline assignment: CDR1 SGHVS and CDR2 FQNEAQ. CDR3 DNA: TGTGCCAGCAGCGACGGACTAGTCACGATGGAGACCCAGTACTTC. Translation: CASSDGLVTMETQYF.

The chain employs TRBV29-1 and TRBJ1-1, with D tentatively TRBD1 (5 bases). The germline gives CDR1 SQVTM, CDR2 ANQGSEA. The V end was cut by 0 bases, the J end by 5 bases, with 16 bases between. The CDR3 has 15 residues. CDR3 DNA sequence: TGCAGCGTTGAAGAGGGGTGGGGGGGTGGAACTGAAGCTTTCTTT. The encoded protein is CSVEEGWGGGTEAFF.

The chain recombines TRBV2 with TRBJ2-1; 9 nucleotides agree with TRBD1. The CDR3 is made up of 16 amino acids. V dropped 10 bases and J dropped 0; count of bases not matched to a gene: 10. The germline V gene encodes CDR1 SNHLY and CDR2 FYNNEI. CDR3 DNA sequence: TGTGCCACCCGGGACAGGGCCAGTAGCTCCTACAATGAGCAGTTCTTC. Amino acid sequence: CATRDRASSSYNEQFF.

About this clone itself: One end of the junction fails to match germline, which may point to a read error. The chain joins TRBV7-9 to TRBJ2-5; 10 bases align to TRBD2. Germline loops: CDR1 SEHNR, CDR2 FQNEAQ (reference sequence). The CDR3 spans 15 residues. As DNA, the CDR3 is TGTTCCAGCAGCCAATCTCTAGCGGGGGAAGAGACCCAGTACTTC. This encodes CSSSQSLAGEETQYF. The full variable domain, its missing parts supplied by reference TRBV7-9 and TRBJ2-5, is DTGVSQNPRHKITKRGQNVTFRCDPISEHNRLYWYRQTLGQGPEFLTYFQNEAQLEKSRLLSDRFSAERPKGSFSTLEIQRTEQGDSAMYLCSSSQSLAGEETQYFGPGTRLLVL.

The CDR3 coding sequence is TGTGCCAGCAGTGAATTCGGTATGAACACTGAAGCTTTCTTT. This codes for CASSEFGMNTEAFF. The chain employs TRBV25-1 and TRBJ1-1; D not certain. Per germline, CDR1 MGHDK and CDR2 SYGVNS. This CDR3 comprises 14 residues. V lost 1 base, J lost 0 bases, and 6 bases lay in between.

This chain uses TRBV5-3 with TRBJ2-5; 9 bases fit TRBD2. TRBV5-3 is placed among ORFs of uncertain function. There are 15 residues in the CDR3. The J segment lost 5 bases and the V segment lost 3 bases, leaving 8 bases of the junction unmatched. CDR3 nucleotides: TGTGCCAGAAGCTCGGCGGGGGGGCCCTGGGAGACCCAGTACTTC. Protein sequence: CARSSAGGPWETQYF.

V usage is TRBV7-9 and J usage is TRBJ1-4, with TRBD1 as a possible D gene (5 bases). CDR3 length: 15 amino acids. Germline lookup yields CDR1 SEHNR and CDR2 FQNEAQ (reference sequence). The ends were cut back, 5 bases at V and 4 bases at J, with 14 bases in the middle. This CDR3 reads CASSRPDTINEKLFF. For the CDR3, the DNA is TGTGCCAGCAGCCGGCCGGACACTATTAATGAAAAACTGTTTTTT.

V is TRBV5-1 and J is TRBJ1-4; 10 nucleotides match TRBD1. CDR1 SGHRS and CDR2 YFSETQ come from the germline V gene. The CDR3 has 16 amino acids. The junction had 11 bases not matched to a gene; V was cut back by 4 bases and J by 8 bases. CDR3: CASSRGTGATREKLFF. The CDR3 DNA follows: TGCGCCAGCAGCCGGGGGACAGGGGCCACGAGGGAAAAACTGTTTTTT.

This chain links TRBV4-2 with TRBJ1-1; TRBD1 matches 7 bases. Trimming took 1 base from V and 5 from J; bases not matched to a gene: 10. The CDR3 spans 16 residues. CDR1 and CDR2 from the germline V gene are LGHNA and YNFKEQ. DNA for the CDR3: TGTGCCAGCAGCCAAGGTAGGAAGGGGGCAGGTACTGAAGCTTTCTTT. It is translated as CASSQGRKGAGTEAFF.

The rearrangement uses TRBV4-2 and TRBJ1-3; weak D call: TRBD1 (6 bases). Germline-derived CDR1 and CDR2 are LGHNA and YNFKEQ. This CDR3 contains 14 residues. Trimming removed 4 bases from V and 5 bases from J, with 12 bases in between. The CDR3 sequence is CASSLTGERNTIYF. The DNA for the CDR3 is TGTGCCAGCAGCCTGACAGGTGAAAGAAACACCATATATTTT.

This clone was picked up a small number of times. The chain employs TRBV29-1 and TRBJ2-5; 9 nucleotides match TRBD2. CDR3 length: 15 amino acids. The V gene end was trimmed by 4 bases and the J gene end by 6 bases; junction bases not matched to a gene: 12. CDR1 and CDR2 (germline): SQVTM, ANQGSEA. Here the CDR3 reads CSVARPGTSIQTQYF. CDR3 in DNA: TGCAGCGTTGCAAGGCCCGGGACTAGCATCCAGACCCAGTACTTC.

This clone was seen only a few times. The V call is TRBV5-6, the J call TRBJ1-1; no reliable D call. Germline CDR1 is SGHDT and CDR2 is YYEEEE. V lost 0 bases to trimming and J lost 5 bases, with 20 bases between them. The CDR3 extends over 17 amino acids. CDR3 DNA sequence: TGTGCCAGCAGCTTGGATCTAGAGGTTCGGTCGGGAACTGAAGCTTTCTTT. Translation gives CASSLDLEVRSGTEAFF. The variable domain in full, completed from reference TRBV5-6 and TRBJ1-1, reads DAGVTQSPTHLIKTRGQQVTLRCSPKSGHDTVSWYQQALGQGPQFIFQYYEEEERQRGNFPDRFSGHQFPNYSSELNVNALLLGDSALYLCASSLDLEVRSGTEAFFGQGTRLTVV.

V gene TRBV10-2 combines with J gene TRBJ1-5; possibly TRBD1 for D (5 bases). The CDR3 has 15 residues. V dropped 6 bases and J dropped 1 base, with 13 bases sitting between them. The germline V gene has CDR1 WSHSY and CDR2 SAAADI. The CDR3 nucleotides read TGCGCCAGCAGCCCGGCGGGGGGGAGCAATCAGCCCCAGCATTTT. The encoded protein is CASSPAGGSNQPQHF.

The J gene is TRBJ2-7, the V gene TRBV30, with 10 bases aligning to TRBD1. J was trimmed by 2 bases and V by 3 bases; bases with no gene match: 4. Germline-derived CDR1 and CDR2 are GTSNPN and SVGIG (reference sequence). The CDR3 covers 14 residues. CDR3 sequence reads: CAWRRDRGPYEQYF. Written as DNA, the CDR3 is TGTGCCTGGAGGAGGGACAGGGGTCCCTACGAGCAGTACTTC.

This clone was seen more than once but under ten times. This chain uses TRBV7-6 with TRBJ2-2; TRBD1 agrees at 11 bases. The CDR3 runs 15 residues. Germline V gene sequence: CDR1 SGHVS, CDR2 FNYEAQ. The trim removed 5 bases at V and 7 bases at J, leaving 6 bases unmatched. The CDR3 protein is CASSIWTGGDGELFF. The CDR3 region has the DNA TGTGCCAGCAGCATATGGACAGGGGGCGACGGGGAGCTGTTTTTT.

The genes are TRBV19 and TRBJ1-1; D is uncertain. V lost 1 base and J 6 bases, leaving 3 bases between the germline ends. The CDR3 has 11 residues. CDR1 is LNHDA, CDR2 SQIVND, per germline (reference sequence). The CDR3 loop is CASSIVSEAFF. The CDR3 DNA sequence: TGTGCCAGTAGTATAGTCTCTGAAGCTTTCTTT.

The chain carries TRBV5-4 and TRBJ2-2, with D uncertain. The V and J ends lost 2 bases and 4 bases respectively, with 9 bases between them. The CDR3 is 14 amino acids. Germline V gene sequence: CDR1 SGHNT, CDR2 YYREEE (reference sequence). CDR3 coding DNA: TGTGCCAGCAGCTTCAGACAAACCACCGGGGAGCTGTTTTTT. Translation gives CASSFRQTTGELFF. Full variable domain (missing parts from reference TRBV5-4 and TRBJ2-2): ETGVTQSPTHLIKTRGQQVTLRCSSQSGHNTVSWYQQALGQGPQFIFQYYREEENGRGNFPPRFSGLQFPNYSSELNVNALELDDSALYLCASSFRQTTGELFFGEGSRLTVL.

The CDR3 here is CASSQDREVYTF. Written as DNA, the CDR3 is TGTGCCAGCAGCCAAGACAGGGAAGTCTACACCTTC. The rearrangement uses TRBV4-2 and TRBJ1-2; possible D gene TRBD1, 5 bases. Germline CDR1 reads LGHNA; CDR2 reads YNFKEQ. The CDR3 has 12 amino acids. Trimming took off 0 bases at V and 10 bases at J, with 9 bases between the two ends.